Below, one TCR beta chain is given with its context. Healthy control samples came from blood bank volunteers in Maryland, USA. Trimming took 0 bases from V and 2 from J, leaving 12 bases between them. The germline gives CDR1 SGDLS, CDR2 YYNGEE. This CDR3 is 16 amino acids long. Over 160 million TCR-beta sequences (from 15-18 subjects) were yielded by each sequencing run. In TCRdb, the 5' RACE reads were re-called with MiXCR into one record per CDR3 protein. The sample holds roughly 50,000 distinct CDR3 sequences, more than 20% seen once. This record comes from a study of neurological immune-mediated disorders.

This rearrangement joins TRBV9 to TRBJ1-5, with D tentatively TRBD1 (5 bases). This TCR came from a woman aged 70 to 79 in good health. What was sequenced was PBMCs. The CDR3 region has the DNA TGTGCCAGCAGCGTAGGAGGGGCCGGGGGCAATCAGCCCCAGCATTTT. Translating gives CASSVGGAGGNQPQHF.